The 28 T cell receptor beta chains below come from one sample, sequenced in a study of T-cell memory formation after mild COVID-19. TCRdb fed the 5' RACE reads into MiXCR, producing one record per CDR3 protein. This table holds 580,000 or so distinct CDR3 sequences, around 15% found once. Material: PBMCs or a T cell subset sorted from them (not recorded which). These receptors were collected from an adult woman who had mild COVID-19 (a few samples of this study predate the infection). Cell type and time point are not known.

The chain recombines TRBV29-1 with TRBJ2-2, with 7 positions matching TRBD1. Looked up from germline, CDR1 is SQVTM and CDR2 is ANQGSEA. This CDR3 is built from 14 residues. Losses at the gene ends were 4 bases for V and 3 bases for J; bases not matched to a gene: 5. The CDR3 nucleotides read TGCAGCGTTGGGGGACAGACCTACACCGGGGAGCTGTTTTTT. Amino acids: CSVGGQTYTGELFF.

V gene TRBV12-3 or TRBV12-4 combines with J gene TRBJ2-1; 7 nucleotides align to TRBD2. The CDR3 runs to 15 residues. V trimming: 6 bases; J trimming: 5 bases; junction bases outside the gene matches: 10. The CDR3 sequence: CASSRPGLLDNEQFF. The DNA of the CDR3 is TGTGCCAGCAGCCGTCCGGGACTACTCGACAATGAGCAGTTCTTC.

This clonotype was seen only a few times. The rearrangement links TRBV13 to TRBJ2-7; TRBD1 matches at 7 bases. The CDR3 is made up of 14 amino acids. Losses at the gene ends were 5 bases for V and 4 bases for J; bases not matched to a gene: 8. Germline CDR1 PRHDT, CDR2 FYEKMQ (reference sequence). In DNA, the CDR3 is TGTGCCAGCAGCCAAAAGGCAGGGGGATACGAGCAGTACTTC. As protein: CASSQKAGGYEQYF.

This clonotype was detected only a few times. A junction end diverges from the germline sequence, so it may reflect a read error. The chain's CDR3 is CASSLRDSGELFF. The DNA for the CDR3 is TGTGCTAGCAGCTTACGAGACTCCGGGGAGCTGTTTTTT. The J gene is TRBJ2-2, the V gene TRBV7-7, with D unclear. This CDR3 has 13 amino acids. From germline, CDR1 is SSHAT and CDR2 FNYEAQ (reference sequence).

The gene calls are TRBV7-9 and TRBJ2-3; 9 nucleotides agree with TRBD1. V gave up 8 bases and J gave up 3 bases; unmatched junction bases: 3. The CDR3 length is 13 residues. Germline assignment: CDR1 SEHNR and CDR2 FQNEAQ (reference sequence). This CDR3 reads CASWDRATDTQYF. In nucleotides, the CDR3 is TGTGCCAGCTGGGACAGGGCGACAGATACGCAGTATTTT.

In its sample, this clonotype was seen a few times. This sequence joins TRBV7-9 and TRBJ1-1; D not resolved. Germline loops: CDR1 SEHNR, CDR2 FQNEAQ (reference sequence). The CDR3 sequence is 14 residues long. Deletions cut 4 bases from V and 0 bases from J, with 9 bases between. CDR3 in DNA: TGTGCCAGCAGCTCACTTGCCCTGAACACTGAAGCTTTCTTT. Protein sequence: CASSSLALNTEAFF.

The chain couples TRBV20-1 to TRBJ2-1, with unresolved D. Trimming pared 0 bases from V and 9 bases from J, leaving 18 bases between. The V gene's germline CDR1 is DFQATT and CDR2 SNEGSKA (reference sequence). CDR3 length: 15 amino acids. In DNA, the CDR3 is TGCAGTGCTAGAGATGTCCCTAGGACCTCGGGTGAGCAGTTCTTC. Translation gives CSARDVPRTSGEQFF.

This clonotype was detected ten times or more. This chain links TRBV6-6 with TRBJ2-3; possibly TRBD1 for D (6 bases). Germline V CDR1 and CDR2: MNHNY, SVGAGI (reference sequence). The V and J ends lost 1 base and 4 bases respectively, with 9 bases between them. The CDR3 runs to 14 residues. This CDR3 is CASSYYRVPDTQYF. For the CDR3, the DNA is TGTGCCAGCAGTTACTACAGGGTACCAGATACGCAGTATTTT.

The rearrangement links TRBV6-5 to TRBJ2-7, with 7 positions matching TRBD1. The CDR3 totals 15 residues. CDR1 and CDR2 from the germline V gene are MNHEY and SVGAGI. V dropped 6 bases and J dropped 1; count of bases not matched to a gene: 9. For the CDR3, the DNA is TGTGCCAGCAGCCAAAAGACAGGGTTATCCTACGAGCAGTACTTC. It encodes CASSQKTGLSYEQYF.

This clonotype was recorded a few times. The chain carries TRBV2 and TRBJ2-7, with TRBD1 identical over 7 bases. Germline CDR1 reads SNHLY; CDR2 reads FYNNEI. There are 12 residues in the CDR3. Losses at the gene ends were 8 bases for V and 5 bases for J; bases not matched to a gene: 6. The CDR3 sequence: CASWRQGHEQYF. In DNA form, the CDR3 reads TGTGCCAGCTGGAGACAGGGCCACGAGCAGTACTTC.

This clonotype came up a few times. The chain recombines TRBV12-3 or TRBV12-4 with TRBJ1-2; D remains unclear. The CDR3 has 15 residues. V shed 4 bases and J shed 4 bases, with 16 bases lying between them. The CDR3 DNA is TGTGCCAGCAGTTCAGGACGGTGGATCGCCTATGGCTACACCTTC. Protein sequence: CASSSGRWIAYGYTF.

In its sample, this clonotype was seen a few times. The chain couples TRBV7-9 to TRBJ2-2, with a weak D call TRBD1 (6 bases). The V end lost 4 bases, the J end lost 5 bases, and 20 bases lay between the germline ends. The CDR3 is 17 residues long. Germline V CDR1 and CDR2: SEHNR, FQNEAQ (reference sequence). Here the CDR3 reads CASSSRGMRFGTGELFF. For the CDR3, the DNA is TGTGCCAGCAGCTCCAGGGGTATGAGGTTCGGGACCGGGGAGCTGTTTTTT.

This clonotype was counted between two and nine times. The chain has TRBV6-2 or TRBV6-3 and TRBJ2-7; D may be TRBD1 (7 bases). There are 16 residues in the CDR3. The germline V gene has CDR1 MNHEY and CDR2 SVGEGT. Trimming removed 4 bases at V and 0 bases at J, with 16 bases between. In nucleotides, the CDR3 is TGTGCCAGCAGTTCCCCATACAGGGGAGGCTCCTACGAGCAGTACTTC. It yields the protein CASSSPYRGGSYEQYF.

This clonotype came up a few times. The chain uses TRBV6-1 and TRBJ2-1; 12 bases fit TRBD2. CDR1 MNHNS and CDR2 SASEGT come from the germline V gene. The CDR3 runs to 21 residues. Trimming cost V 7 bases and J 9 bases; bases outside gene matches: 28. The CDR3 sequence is CASNGGFSGTSGPIGLGEQFF. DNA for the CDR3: TGTGCCAGCAATGGAGGGTTTTCCGGGACTAGCGGGCCGATTGGGTTAGGTGAGCAGTTCTTC.

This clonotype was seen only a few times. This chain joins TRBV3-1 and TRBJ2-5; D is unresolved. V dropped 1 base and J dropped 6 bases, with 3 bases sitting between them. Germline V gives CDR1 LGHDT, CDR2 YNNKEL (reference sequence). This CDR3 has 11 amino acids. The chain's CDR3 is CASSQGKTQYF. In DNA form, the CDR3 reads TGTGCCAGCAGCCAAGGAAAGACCCAGTACTTC.

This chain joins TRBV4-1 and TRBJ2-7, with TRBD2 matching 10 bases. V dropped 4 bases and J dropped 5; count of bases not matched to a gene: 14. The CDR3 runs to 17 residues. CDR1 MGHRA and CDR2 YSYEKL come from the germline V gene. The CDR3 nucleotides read TGCGCCAGCAGCCGACAGAGAATGGGGACTAGCGCGGACGAGCAGTACTTC. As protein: CASSRQRMGTSADEQYF.

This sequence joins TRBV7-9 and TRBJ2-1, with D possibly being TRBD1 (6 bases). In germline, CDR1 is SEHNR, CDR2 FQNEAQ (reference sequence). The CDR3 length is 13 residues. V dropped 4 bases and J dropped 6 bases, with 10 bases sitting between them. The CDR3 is CASSSTGSNEQFF. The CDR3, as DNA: TGTGCCAGCAGCTCGACAGGATCCAATGAGCAGTTCTTC.

The CDR3 DNA is TGTGCCAGCAGCTTACATATCTGGGGAACCTCTGGGGCCAACGTCCTGACTTTC. Translation gives CASSLHIWGTSGANVLTF. V is TRBV7-6 and J is TRBJ2-6; D remains ambiguous. Trimming took 2 bases from V and 0 from J, leaving 14 bases between them. The germline V gene encodes CDR1 SGHVS and CDR2 FNYEAQ. The CDR3 is 18 amino acids.

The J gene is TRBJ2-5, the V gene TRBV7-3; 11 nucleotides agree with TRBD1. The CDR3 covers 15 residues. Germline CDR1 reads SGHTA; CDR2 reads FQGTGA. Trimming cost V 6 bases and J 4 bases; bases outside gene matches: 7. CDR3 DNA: TGTGCCAGCAGTTATGCCGGGACAGGGGGAGAGACCCAGTACTTC. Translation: CASSYAGTGGETQYF.

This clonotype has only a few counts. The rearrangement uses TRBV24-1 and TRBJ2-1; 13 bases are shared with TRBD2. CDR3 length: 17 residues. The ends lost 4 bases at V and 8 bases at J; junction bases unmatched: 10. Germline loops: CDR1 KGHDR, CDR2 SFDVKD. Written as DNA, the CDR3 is TGTGCCACCAGTGACCCTAGGACTAGCGGGAGATTGGATGAGCAGTTCTTC. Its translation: CATSDPRTSGRLDEQFF.

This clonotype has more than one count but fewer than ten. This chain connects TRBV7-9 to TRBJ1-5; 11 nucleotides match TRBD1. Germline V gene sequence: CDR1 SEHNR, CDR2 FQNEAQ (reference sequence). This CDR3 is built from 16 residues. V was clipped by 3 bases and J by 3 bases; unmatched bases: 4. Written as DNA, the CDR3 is TGTGCCAGCAGCTTTTCGGGACAGGGGGACAATCAGCCCCAGCATTTT. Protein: CASSFSGQGDNQPQHF.

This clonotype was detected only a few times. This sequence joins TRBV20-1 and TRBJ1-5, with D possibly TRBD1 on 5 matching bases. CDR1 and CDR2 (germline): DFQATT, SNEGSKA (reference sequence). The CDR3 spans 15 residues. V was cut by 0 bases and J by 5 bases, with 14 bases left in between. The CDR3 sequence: CSAREVQGAHQPQHF. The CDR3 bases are TGCAGTGCTAGAGAGGTGCAGGGCGCACATCAGCCCCAGCATTTT.

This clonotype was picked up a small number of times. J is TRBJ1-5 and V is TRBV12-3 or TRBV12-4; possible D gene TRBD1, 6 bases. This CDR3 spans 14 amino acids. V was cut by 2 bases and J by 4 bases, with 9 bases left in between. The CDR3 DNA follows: TGTGCCAGCAGTTTATGGCAGGGGAATCAGCCCCAGCATTTT. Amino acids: CASSLWQGNQPQHF.

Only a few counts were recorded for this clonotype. The CDR3 reads CASGEFEQPQHF. The CDR3 region has the DNA TGTGCCAGCGGGGAATTCGAGCAGCCCCAGCATTTT. The J gene is TRBJ1-5, the V gene TRBV6-6; no clear D. Germline CDR1 MNHNY, CDR2 SVGAGI (reference sequence). This CDR3 is 12 amino acids long. Trimming pared 8 bases from V and 7 bases from J, leaving 12 bases between.

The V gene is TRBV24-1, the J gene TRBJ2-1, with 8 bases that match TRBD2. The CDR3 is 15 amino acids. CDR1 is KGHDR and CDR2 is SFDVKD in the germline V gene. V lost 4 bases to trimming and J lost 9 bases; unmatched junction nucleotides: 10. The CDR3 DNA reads TGTGCCACCAGTGACCCCGGGGGGGCGGTAGGTGAGCAGTTCTTC. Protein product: CATSDPGGAVGEQFF.

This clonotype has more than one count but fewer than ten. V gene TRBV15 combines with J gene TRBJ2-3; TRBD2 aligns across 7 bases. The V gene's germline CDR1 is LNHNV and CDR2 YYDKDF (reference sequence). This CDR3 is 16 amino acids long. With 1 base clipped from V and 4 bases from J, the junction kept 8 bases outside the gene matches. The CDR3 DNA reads TGTGCCACCAGCAGAGGACAGCGGGGAGGGGCAGATACGCAGTATTTT. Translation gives CATSRGQRGGADTQYF.

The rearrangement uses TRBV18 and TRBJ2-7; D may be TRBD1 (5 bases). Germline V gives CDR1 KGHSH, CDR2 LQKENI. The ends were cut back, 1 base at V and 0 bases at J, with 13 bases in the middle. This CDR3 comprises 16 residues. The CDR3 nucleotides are TGTGCCAGCTCACCACGGAGAACAGACAGCTCCTACGAGCAGTACTTC. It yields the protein CASSPRRTDSSYEQYF.

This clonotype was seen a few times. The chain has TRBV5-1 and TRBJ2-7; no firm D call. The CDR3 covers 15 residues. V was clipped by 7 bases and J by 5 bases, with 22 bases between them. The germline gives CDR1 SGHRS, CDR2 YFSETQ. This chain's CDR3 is CASSKEIHRLDEQYF. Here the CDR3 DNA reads TGCGCCAGCTCAAAGGAGATCCACAGACTGGACGAGCAGTACTTC.